This TCR beta chain was observed in a study of OX40 agonist ivuxolimab in advanced cancers. Study-wide context: Ivuxolimab, which targeted the costimulatory receptor OX40 (CD134), was an agonistic, fully human IgG2 monoclonal antibody. Peripheral TCRbeta sequencing was intended to test whether TCR sequence diversity was altered and clonal T-cell expansion was caused by ivuxolimab. Intravenous ivuxolimab was administered to patients every 2 weeks at six dose levels: 0.01, 0.1, 0.3, 1.5, 3 and 10 mg/kg. The monotherapy dose-escalation portion (N of about 52 patients) of the phase I ivuxolimab trial is reported in the paper. The dose-escalation cohort was around 84% male with a mean age of roughly 60 years, ranging from roughly 23 to 90. Three dose-escalation patients achieved partial responses, one with hepatocellular carcinoma and two with cutaneous melanoma. Patients were allowed to have had prior anti-PD-1, anti-PD-L1 or anti-CTLA-4 therapy, and approximately 37% of the dose-escalation patients had been treated with checkpoint inhibitors. Of the approximately 50 dose-escalation patients, hepatocellular carcinoma was present in around 20, melanoma in about 15, renal cell carcinoma in 9 and head and neck cancer in 9.

As to this clone: The specificity of this receptor is unknown. Base-call qualities are not available, and no considerably larger clone is one nucleotide away.

To sequence the TCRbeta CDR3 region, genomic DNA was isolated from the sorted cells. TCRbeta CDR3 regions were sequenced using the immunoSEQ Assay. TCRdb mirrors the immuneACCESS table, restricted to in-frame sequences. Some clones are absent from its copies; in checked studies, under half trace to an unresolved V gene, and the reason for the others is unknown. The sample table holds about 77,000 clones, of which around 88% were seen once. The biggest ten clones account for 0.76% of the sample. The germline V end is reduced by 2 bases and the J end by 2 bases; junction bases left unmatched: 4. For CDR1 and CDR2, the germline V gene (reference sequence) lists PRHDT and FYEKMQ. Including the terminal cysteine and phenylalanine, the CDR3 comprises 15 residues. Only CDR3 DNA remains: 45 bases, in frame from the first base. Patients with a history of autoimmune disease or receiving systemic immunosuppression were excluded from the trial. Peripheral blood for TCR sequencing was collected from all dose cohorts at baseline, on cycle 4 day 1, and on cycle 7 day 1. The samples were taken from a phase I, first-in-human, multicenter, open-label dose-escalation trial of ivuxolimab. The trial enrolled adults with locally advanced or metastatic head and neck squamous cell, hepatocellular, melanoma or renal cell carcinoma. Before TCR sequencing, CD4+ T cells and CD8+ T cells from peripheral blood were sorted into separate populations.

Points the paper makes about the study in general: After ivuxolimab, expanded clones were on average more numerous among CD8+ T cells than among CD4+ T cells. Low levels of normalized T-cell clonal expansion were also seen in some nonresponding patients. At doses of 0.1 to 3.0 mg/kg, clonal expansion of both CD4+ and CD8+ T cells in blood was seen between baseline and week 6. The antigen specificity of the peripheral T cells that underwent clonal expansion was not determined. In the 0.1-3.0 mg/kg groups, partial responders had among the lowest normalized peripheral clonal expansion, particularly in CD8+ T cells.

The sequencing used CD4+ or CD8+ T cells sorted from blood, collected in a trial of the OX40 agonist ivuxolimab. The chain links TRBV13 with TRBJ1-2; 8 nucleotides in the junction match TRBD1. The sequence was obtained from an adult with an advanced solid tumor such as melanoma, head and neck, liver or kidney cancer. The DNA sequence is given as TGTGCCAGCAGCTTATGGTCAGGGGGCAACTATGGCTACACCTTC. This codes for CASSLWSGGNYGYTF.